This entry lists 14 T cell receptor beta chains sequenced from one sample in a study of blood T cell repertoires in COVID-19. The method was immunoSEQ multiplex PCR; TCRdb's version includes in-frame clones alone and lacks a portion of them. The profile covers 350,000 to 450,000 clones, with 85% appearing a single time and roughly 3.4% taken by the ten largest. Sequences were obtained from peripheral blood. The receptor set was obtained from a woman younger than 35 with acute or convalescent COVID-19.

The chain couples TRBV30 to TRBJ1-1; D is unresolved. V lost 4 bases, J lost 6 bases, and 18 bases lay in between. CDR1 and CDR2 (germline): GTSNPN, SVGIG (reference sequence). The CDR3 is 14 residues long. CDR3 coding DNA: TGTGCCTGGAATGAGGGCCAGTGGTGGGCTGAAGCTTTCTTT. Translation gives CAWNEGQWWAEAFF.

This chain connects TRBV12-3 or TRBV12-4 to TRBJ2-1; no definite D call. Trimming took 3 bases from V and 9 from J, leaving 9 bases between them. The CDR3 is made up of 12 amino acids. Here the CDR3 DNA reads TGTGCCAGCAGTTTGAGTGCAGGTGAGCAGTTCTTC. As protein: CASSLSAGEQFF.

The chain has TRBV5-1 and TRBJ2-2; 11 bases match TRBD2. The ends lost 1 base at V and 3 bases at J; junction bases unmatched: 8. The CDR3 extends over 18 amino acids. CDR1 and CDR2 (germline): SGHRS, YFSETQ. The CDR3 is CASSLWFSGGADTGELFF. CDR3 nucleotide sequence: TGCGCCAGCAGCTTGTGGTTTAGCGGGGGGGCCGACACCGGGGAGCTGTTTTTT.

CDR3: CAWSVPLLAEAFF. The CDR3 nucleotides read TGTGCCTGGAGCGTCCCACTCTTGGCTGAAGCTTTCTTT. The V and J genes are TRBV30 and TRBJ1-1, with D uncertain. The V and J ends lost 3 bases and 6 bases respectively, with 14 bases between them. The CDR3 contains 13 residues. Per the germline V gene, CDR1 is GTSNPN and CDR2 is SVGIG (reference sequence).

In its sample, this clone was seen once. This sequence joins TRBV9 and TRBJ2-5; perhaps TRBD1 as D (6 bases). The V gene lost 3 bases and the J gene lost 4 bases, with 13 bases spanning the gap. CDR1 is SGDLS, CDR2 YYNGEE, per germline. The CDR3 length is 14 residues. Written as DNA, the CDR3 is TGTGCCAGCAGCGGCCAGGGGATAGGAGAGACCCAGTACTTC. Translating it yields CASSGQGIGETQYF.

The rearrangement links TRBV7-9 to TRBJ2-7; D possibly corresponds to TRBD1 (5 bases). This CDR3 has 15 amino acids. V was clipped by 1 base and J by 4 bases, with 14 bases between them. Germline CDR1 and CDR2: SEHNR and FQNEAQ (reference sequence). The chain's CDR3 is CASSLVVQAPYEQYF. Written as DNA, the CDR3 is TGTGCCAGCAGCTTAGTGGTACAGGCCCCTTACGAGCAGTACTTC.

The CDR3 sequence: CASSPTRDRSGYTF. CDR3 bases: TGTGCCAGCAGTCCAACTCGGGACAGATCTGGCTACACCTTC. This chain links TRBV6-5 with TRBJ1-2; 7 bases align to TRBD1. Germline V gene lookup returns CDR1 MNHEY and CDR2 SVGAGI. The V and J ends lost 5 bases and 7 bases, in that order; junction bases with no gene match: 10. CDR3 length: 14 amino acids.

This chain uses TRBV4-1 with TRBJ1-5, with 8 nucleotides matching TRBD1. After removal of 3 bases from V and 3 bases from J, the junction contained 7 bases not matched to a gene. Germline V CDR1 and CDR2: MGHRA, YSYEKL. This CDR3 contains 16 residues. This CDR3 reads CASSHYPTGANQPQHF. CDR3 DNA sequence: TGCGCCAGCAGCCACTATCCGACAGGGGCCAATCAGCCCCAGCATTTT.

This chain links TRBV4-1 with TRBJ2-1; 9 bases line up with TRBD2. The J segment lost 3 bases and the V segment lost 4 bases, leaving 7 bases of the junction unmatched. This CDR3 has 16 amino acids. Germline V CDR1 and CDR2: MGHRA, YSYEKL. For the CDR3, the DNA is TGCGCCAGCAGCCGGGAGGGCGGGAGGGTCTACAATGAGCAGTTCTTC. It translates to CASSREGGRVYNEQFF.

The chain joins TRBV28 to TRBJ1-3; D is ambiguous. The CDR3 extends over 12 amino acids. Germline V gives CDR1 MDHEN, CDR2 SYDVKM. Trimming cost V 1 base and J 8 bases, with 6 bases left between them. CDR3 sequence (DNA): TGTGCCAGCAGTTTATACCGGGACACCATATATTTT. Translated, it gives CASSLYRDTIYF.

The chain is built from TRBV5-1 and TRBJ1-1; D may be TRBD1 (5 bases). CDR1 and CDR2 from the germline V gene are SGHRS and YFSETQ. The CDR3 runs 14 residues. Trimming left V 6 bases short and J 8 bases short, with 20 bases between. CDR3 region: CASTGGPLKGEAFF. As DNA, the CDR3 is TGCGCCAGCACAGGTGGCCCGCTTAAGGGGGAAGCTTTCTTT.

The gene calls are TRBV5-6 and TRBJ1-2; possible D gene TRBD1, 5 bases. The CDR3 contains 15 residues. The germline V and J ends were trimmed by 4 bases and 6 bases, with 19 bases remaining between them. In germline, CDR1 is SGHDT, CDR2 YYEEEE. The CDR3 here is CASSPGGGLEDGYTF. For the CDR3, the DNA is TGTGCCAGCAGCCCTGGGGGGGGACTCGAGGATGGCTACACCTTC.

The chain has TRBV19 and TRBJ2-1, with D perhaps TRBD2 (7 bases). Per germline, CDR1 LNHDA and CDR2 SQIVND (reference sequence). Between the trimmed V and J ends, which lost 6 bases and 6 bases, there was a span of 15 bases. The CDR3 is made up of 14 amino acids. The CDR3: CASSPGGRGNEQFF. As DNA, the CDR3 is TGTGCCAGTAGCCCCGGGGGGCGGGGCAATGAGCAGTTCTTC.

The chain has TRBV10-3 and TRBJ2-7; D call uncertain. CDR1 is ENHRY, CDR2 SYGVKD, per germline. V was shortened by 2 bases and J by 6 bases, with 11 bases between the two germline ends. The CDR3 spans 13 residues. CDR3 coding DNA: TGTGCCATCAGTGAGGAGCGCGGAAGCGAGCAGTACTTC. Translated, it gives CAISEERGSEQYF.